What follows is one T cell receptor (beta chain) and its context. No antigen is known for it. This sample was taken from a study of T cell responses to AZD1222 COVID-19 vaccine. Findings of the study overall: Two doses of AZD1222 preceded a rise in Spike-specific TCR breadth and depth.

Clones were read by immunoSEQ multiplex PCR, and TCRdb kept only the in-frame ones, dropping some. The sample records some 50,000 clones, around 90% being singletons. The V segment lost 3 bases and the J segment 2 bases; nucleotides outside the gene matches: 4. CDR1 and CDR2 (germline): WNHNN, SYGVQD (reference sequence). The CDR3 spans 16 residues. The clonotype was recovered from an adult who received the AZD1222 COVID-19 vaccine. Source: peripheral blood, taken 28 days after the second AZD1222 dose. This chain uses TRBV10-1 with TRBJ2-7; the match to TRBD2 covers 13 bases. The CDR3 loop is CASSDPGTSGTYEQYF. CDR3 DNA: TGCGCCAGCAGTGACCCCGGGACTAGCGGGACCTACGAGCAGTACTTC.